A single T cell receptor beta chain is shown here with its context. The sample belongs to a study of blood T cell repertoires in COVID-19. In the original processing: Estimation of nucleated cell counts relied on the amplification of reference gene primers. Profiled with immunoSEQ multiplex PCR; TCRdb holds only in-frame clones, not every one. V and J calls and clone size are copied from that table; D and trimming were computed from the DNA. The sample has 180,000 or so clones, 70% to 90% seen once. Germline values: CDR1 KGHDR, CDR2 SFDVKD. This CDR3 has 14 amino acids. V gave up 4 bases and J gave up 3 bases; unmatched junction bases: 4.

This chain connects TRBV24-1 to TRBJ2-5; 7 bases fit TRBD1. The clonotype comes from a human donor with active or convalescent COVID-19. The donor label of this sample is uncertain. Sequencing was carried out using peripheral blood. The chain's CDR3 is CATSEHDREETQYF. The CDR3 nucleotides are TGTGCCACCAGTGAGCACGACAGGGAAGAGACCCAGTACTTC.